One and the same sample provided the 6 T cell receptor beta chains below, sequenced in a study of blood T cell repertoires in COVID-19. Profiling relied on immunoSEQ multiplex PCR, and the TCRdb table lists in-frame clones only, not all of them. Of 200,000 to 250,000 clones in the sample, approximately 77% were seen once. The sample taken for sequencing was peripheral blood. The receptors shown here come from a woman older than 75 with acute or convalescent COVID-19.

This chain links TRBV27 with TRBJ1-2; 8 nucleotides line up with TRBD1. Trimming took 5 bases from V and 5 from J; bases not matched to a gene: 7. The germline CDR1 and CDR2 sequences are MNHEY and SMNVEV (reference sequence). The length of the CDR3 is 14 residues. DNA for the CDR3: TGTGCCAGCAGTATTAACAGGGGGGAGTATGGCTACACCTTC. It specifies CASSINRGEYGYTF.

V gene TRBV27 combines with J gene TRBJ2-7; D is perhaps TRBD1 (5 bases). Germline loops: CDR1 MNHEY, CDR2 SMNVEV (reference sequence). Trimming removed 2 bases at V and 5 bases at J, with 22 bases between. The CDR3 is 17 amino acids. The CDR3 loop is CASSLAPPFRGRDEQYF. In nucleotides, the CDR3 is TGTGCCAGCAGTTTAGCACCCCCTTTTAGGGGCAGGGACGAGCAGTACTTC.

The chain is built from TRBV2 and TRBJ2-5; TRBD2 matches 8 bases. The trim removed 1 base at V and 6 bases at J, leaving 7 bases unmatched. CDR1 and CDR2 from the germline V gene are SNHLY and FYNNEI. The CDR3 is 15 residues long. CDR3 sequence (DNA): TGTGCCAGCAGTGAAGTCGGGGGGGCGGTGAAGACCCAGTACTTC. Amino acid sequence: CASSEVGGAVKTQYF.

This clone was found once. CDR3 sequence: CASQQDTEAFF. Written as DNA, the CDR3 is TGTGCCAGTCAGCAGGACACTGAAGCTTTCTTT. This rearrangement joins TRBV19 to TRBJ1-1; no definite D call. This CDR3 spans 11 amino acids. Germline CDR1 LNHDA, CDR2 SQIVND (reference sequence). V was clipped by 8 bases and J by 3 bases, with 7 bases between them.

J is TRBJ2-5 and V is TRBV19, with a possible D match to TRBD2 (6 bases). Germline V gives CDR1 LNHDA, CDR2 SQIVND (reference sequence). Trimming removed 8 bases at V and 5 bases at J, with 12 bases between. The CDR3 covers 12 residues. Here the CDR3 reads CASAARGETQYF. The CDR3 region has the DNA TGTGCCAGTGCAGCCCGGGGGGAGACCCAGTACTTC. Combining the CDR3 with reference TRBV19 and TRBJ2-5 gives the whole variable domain DGGITQSPKYLFRKEGQNVTLSCEQNLNHDAMYWYRQDPGQGLRLIYYSQIVNDFQKGDIAEGYSVSREKKESFPLTVTSAQKNPTAFYLCASAARGETQYFGPGTRLLVL.

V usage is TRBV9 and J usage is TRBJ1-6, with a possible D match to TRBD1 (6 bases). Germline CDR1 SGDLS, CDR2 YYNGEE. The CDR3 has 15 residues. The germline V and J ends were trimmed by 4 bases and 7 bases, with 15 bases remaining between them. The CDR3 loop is CASSPRAGANSPLHF. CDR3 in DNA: TGTGCCAGCAGCCCGAGGGCAGGGGCGAATTCACCCCTCCACTTT.